The rows below give T cell receptor beta chains drawn from one sample of a study of T cell responses to AZD1222 COVID-19 vaccine. Assay: immunoSEQ multiplex PCR; the TCRdb copy retains only in-frame clones and omits some. The table lists about 93,000 clones, roughly 91% of them singletons, with about 2.6% in the top ten. This material consisted of peripheral blood, taken on day 0 of MenACWY control vaccination. All receptors come from an adult in good health. The CDR3 runs from the conserved cysteine through the conserved F or W. A D gene is named only where the DNA matches it firmly. The listing skips clone size in some rows; elsewhere it reads once, few, many or a size class.

V gene	D gene	clone size	J gene	CDR3 protein	CDR3 DNA
TRBV10-2	-	-	TRBJ1-1	CASSDYRDSTEAFF	TGCGCCAGCAGTGATTACAGGGATTCAACTGAAGCTTTCTTT
TRBV16	-	-	TRBJ1-2	CASSLLQGTDGYTF	TGTGCCAGCAGCCTCCTCCAGGGGACCGATGGCTACACCTTC
TRBV25-1	-	-	TRBJ1-4	CASSELQRSNEKLFF	TGTGCCAGCAGTGAATTACAGAGGTCGAATGAAAAACTGTTTTTT
TRBV11-1	-	-	TRBJ2-3	CASTFWGTDTQYF	TGTGCCAGCACCTTCTGGGGGACAGATACGCAGTATTTT
TRBV7-9	-	-	TRBJ1-4	CASSRWELTGEKLFF	TGTGCCAGCAGCCGCTGGGAGCTCACAGGGGAAAAACTGTTTTTT
TRBV15	-	-	TRBJ1-4	CATSSSRAGEKLFF	TGTGCCACCAGCAGCTCGAGGGCCGGGGAAAAACTGTTTTTT
TRBV7-9	TRBD1	-	TRBJ1-5	CARETTGWHQPQHF	TGTGCCAGAGAGACGACAGGGTGGCATCAGCCCCAGCATTTT
TRBV20-1	-	once	TRBJ2-6	CSASGFSGANVLTF	TGCAGTGCTAGTGGTTTTTCCGGGGCCAACGTCCTGACTTTC
TRBV15	TRBD1	-	TRBJ1-2	CATSTGTGVYGYTF	TGTGCCACCAGCACCGGGACAGGAGTCTATGGCTACACCTTC
TRBV2	-	-	TRBJ2-5	CASRARETQYF	TGTGCCAGCAGGGCCCGGGAGACCCAGTACTTC
TRBV9	TRBD1	-	TRBJ2-2	CASDRDHTGELFF	TGTGCCAGTGACAGGGATCACACCGGGGAGCTGTTTTTT
TRBV2	TRBD1	-	TRBJ1-4	CASSDSQGAHEKLFF	TGTGCCAGCAGTGATTCACAGGGGGCGCATGAAAAACTGTTTTTT
TRBV4-3	-	-	TRBJ2-7	CASSQEPLRGMLRLYF	TGCGCCAGCAGCCAAGAACCGCTCAGGGGAATGTTACGATTGTACTTC
TRBV29-1	-	-	TRBJ1-1	CSVFGMNTEAFF	TGCAGCGTCTTTGGGATGAACACTGAAGCTTTCTTT
TRBV5-6	-	-	TRBJ1-4	CASSLEGGLREKLFF	TGTGCCAGCAGCTTGGAGGGGGGCCTCAGGGAAAAACTGTTTTTT